This TCR beta chain was profiled in a study of shared T cell receptors in the human thymus. TCRdb's table, derived via immunoSEQ multiplex PCR, lists solely in-frame clones and lacks some. The sample carries 600,000 or so clones, around 87% recorded once. The ends lost 6 bases at V and 3 bases at J; junction bases unmatched: 8. This CDR3 spans 16 amino acids. Germline CDR1 MDHEN, CDR2 SYDVKM. The same sample was also studied in work on human thymus T cells. That paper adds: Donors consisted of healthy Finnish infants (having corrective surgery for congenital heart defects). Thymic resections from corrective heart surgery supplied the tissue. Use of V and J genes seemed skewed within the thymic and blood repertoires. Unrelated individuals were reported by related research to share highly overlapping thymic repertoires.

This clonotype was sampled from a boy in the first two years of life with a congenital heart defect. The chain recombines TRBV28 with TRBJ2-2, with 9 positions matching TRBD1. Sequenced material: thymocytes. The CDR3 reads CASSPGQGGDTGELFF. The CDR3 coding sequence is TGTGCCAGCAGCCCGGGACAGGGAGGAGACACCGGGGAGCTGTTTTTT.